This T cell receptor beta chain was observed in a study of shared clonotypes between healthy human individuals. Clones were read by immunoSEQ multiplex PCR, and TCRdb kept only the in-frame ones, dropping some. This table holds about 2.3 million clones, 85% to 95% found once. The investigators split CD4+ cells into a CD45RA+ naive subset and a CD45RA-negative memory subset. Germline assignment: CDR1 SQVTM and CDR2 ANQGSEA. CDR3 size: 16 residues. The ends lost 6 bases at V and 6 bases at J; junction bases unmatched: 10. V and J are TRBV29-1 and TRBJ2-1, with TRBD2 matching 14 bases. Specimen: naive CD4+ T cells from PBMCs. Subset of the sample: CD45RA+ positively selected. This TCR came from a man between 18 and 29 years old in good health. Some clones in this sample may be carry-over from other donors' samples. The CDR3 sequence: CSVDKPGTSGGNEQFF. The CDR3 DNA is TGCAGCGTCGATAAACCTGGGACTAGCGGGGGCAATGAGCAGTTCTTC.